This T cell receptor beta chain was profiled in a study of blood T cells in healthy people across ages. A second PCR of 7 to 11 cycles used a sample-barcoded 5' primer and a J-beta primer mix. TCRdb reprocessed the 5' RACE reads via MiXCR and lists one record per CDR3 protein. Of 1,500,000 or so distinct CDR3 sequences in the sample, 42% were seen once. This clonotype was seen only a few times. The CDR3 extends over 15 amino acids. Trimming pared 2 bases from V and 4 bases from J, leaving 14 bases between. CDR1 is MDHEN, CDR2 SYDVKM, per germline. The sequencing input was blood. The chain is built from TRBV28 and TRBJ1-2, with TRBD1 as a possible D gene (5 bases). The TCR comes from a woman aged 18-30 years in good health. The CDR3 spells CASSLRTRRSYGYTF. As DNA, the CDR3 is TGTGCCAGCAGTTTAAGGACAAGACGTAGCTATGGCTACACCTTC.